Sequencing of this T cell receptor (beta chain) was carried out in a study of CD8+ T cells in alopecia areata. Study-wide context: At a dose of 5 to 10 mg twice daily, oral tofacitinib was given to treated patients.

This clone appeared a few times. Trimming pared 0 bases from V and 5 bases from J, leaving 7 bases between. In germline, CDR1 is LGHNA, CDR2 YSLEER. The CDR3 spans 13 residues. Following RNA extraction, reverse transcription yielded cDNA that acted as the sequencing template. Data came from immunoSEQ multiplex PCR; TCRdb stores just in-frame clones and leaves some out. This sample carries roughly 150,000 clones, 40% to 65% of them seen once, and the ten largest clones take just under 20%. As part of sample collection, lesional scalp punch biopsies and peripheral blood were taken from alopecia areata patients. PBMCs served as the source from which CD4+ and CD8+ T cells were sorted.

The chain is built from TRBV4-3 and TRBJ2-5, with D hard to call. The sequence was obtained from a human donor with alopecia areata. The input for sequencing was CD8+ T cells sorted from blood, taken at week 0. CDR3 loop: CASSQDVTETQYF. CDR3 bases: TGCGCCAGCAGCCAAGATGTGACCGAGACCCAGTACTTC.